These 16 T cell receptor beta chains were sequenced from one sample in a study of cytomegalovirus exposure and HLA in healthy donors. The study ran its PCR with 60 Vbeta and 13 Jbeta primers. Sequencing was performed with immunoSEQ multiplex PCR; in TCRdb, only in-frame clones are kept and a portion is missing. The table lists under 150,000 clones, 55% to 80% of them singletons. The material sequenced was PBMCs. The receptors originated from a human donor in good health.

The CDR3 is CASSYDRYTEAFF. The CDR3 DNA is TGTGCCAGCAGTTATGACAGATACACTGAAGCTTTCTTT. V usage is TRBV6-5 and J usage is TRBJ1-1; possible D gene TRBD1, 5 bases. V lost 3 bases and J lost 3, with 8 bases in between. The CDR3 sequence is 13 residues long. Germline V lookup: CDR1 MNHEY, CDR2 SVGAGI.

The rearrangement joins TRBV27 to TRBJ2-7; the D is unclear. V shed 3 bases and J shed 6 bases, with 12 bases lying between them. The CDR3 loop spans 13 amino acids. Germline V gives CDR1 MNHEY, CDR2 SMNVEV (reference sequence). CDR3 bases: TGTGCCAGCAGTTTCGGTTTGCCCCGCGAGCAGTACTTC. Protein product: CASSFGLPREQYF.

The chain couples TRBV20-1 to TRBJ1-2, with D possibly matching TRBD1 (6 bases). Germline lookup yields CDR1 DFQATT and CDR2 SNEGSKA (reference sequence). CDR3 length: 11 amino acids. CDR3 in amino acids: CSYGQNYGYTF. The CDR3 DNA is TGCAGCTATGGACAGAACTATGGCTACACCTTC.

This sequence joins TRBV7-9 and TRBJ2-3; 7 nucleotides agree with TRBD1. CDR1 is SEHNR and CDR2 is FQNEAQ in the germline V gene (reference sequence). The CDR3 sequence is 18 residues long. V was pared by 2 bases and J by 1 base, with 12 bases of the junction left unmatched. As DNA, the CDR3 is TGTGCCAGCAGCTTACTCGGAGAGAGGGACAGAGGCACAGATACGCAGTATTTT. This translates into CASSLLGERDRGTDTQYF. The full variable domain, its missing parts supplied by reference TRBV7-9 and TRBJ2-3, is DTGVSQNPRHKITKRGQNVTFRCDPISEHNRLYWYRQTLGQGPEFLTYFQNEAQLEKSRLLSDRFSAERPKGSFSTLEIQRTEQGDSAMYLCASSLLGERDRGTDTQYFGPGTRLTVL.

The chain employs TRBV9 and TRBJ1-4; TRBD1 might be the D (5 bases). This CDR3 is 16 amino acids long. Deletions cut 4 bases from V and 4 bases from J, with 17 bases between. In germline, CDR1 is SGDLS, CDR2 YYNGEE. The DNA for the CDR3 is TGTGCCAGCAGCCCAGGGAACACAGGTGATAATGAAAAACTGTTTTTT. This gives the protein CASSPGNTGDNEKLFF.

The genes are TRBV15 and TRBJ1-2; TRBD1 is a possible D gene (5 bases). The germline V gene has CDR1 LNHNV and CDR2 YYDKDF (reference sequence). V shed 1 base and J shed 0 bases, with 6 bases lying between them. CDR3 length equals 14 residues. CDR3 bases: TGTGCCACCAGCAGAGGGGGCTCTAACTATGGCTACACCTTC. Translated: CATSRGGSNYGYTF.

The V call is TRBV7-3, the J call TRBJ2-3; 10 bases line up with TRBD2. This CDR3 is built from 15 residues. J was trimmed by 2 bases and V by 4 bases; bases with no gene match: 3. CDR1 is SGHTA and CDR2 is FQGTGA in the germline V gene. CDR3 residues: CASSSSGGVTDTQYF. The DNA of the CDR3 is TGTGCCAGCAGCTCAAGCGGGGGGGTCACAGATACGCAGTATTTT.

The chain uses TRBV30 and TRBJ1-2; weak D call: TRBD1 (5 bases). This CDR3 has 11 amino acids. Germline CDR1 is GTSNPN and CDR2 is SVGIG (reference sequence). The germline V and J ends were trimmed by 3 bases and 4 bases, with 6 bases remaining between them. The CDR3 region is CAWRDSYGYTF. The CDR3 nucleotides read TGTGCCTGGAGAGACAGCTATGGCTACACCTTC.

CDR3: CASSLRQGFTDTQYF. The CDR3 DNA reads TGCGCCAGCAGCTTGAGGCAGGGATTCACAGATACGCAGTATTTT. V usage is TRBV5-1 and J usage is TRBJ2-3; D might be TRBD1 (5 bases). Germline V lookup: CDR1 SGHRS, CDR2 YFSETQ. V was shortened by 1 base and J by 2 bases, with 11 bases between the two germline ends. The CDR3 has 15 amino acids. The full variable domain, rest sourced from reference TRBV5-1 and TRBJ2-3, is KAGVTQTPRYLIKTRGQQVTLSCSPISGHRSVSWYQQTPGQGLQFLFEYFSETQRNKGNFPGRFSGRQFSNSRSEMNVSTLELGDSALYLCASSLRQGFTDTQYFGPGTRLTVL.

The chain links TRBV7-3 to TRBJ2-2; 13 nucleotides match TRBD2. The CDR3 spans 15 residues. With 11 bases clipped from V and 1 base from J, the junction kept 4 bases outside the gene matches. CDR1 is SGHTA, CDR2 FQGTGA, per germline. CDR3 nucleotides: TGTGCCGGAACTAGCGGGGGGGAGAACACCGGGGAGCTGTTTTTT. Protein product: CAGTSGGENTGELFF.

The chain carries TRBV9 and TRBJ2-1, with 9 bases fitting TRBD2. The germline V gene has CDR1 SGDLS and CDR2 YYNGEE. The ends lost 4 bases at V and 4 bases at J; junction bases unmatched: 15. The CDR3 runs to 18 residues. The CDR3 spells CASSPLPPGLAVYNEQFF. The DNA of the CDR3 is TGTGCCAGCAGCCCCCTACCCCCGGGACTAGCTGTTTACAATGAGCAGTTCTTC. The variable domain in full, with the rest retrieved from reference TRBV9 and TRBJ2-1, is DSGVTQTPKHLITATGQRVTLRCSPRSGDLSVYWYQQSLDQGLQFLIQYYNGEERAKGNILERFSAQQFPDLHSELNLSSLELGDSALYFCASSPLPPGLAVYNEQFFGPGTRLTVL.

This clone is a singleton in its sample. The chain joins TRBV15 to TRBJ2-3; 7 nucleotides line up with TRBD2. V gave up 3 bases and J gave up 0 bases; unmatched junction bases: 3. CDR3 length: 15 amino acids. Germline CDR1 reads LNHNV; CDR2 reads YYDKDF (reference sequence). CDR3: CATSSSGLSTDTQYF. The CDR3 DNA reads TGTGCCACCAGCAGTTCGGGACTAAGCACAGATACGCAGTATTTT. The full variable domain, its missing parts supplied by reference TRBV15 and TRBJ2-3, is DAMVIQNPRYQVTQFGKPVTLSCSQTLNHNVMYWYQQKSSQAPKLLFHYYDKDFNNEADTPDNFQSRRPNTSFCFLDIRSPGLGDTAMYLCATSSSGLSTDTQYFGPGTRLTVL.

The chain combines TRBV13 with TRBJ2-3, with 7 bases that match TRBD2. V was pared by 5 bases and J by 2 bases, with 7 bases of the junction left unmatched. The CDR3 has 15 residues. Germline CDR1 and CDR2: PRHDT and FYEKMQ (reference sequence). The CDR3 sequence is CASSRRGRVTDTQYF. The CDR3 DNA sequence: TGTGCCAGCAGCAGGCGGGGGAGGGTCACAGATACGCAGTATTTT.

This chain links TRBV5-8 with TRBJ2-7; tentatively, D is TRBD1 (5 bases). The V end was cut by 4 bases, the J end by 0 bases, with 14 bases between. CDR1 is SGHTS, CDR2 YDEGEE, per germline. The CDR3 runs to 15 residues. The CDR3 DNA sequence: TGTGCCAGCAGCCAGGACACTTCAAGCTCCTACGAGCAGTACTTC. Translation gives CASSQDTSSSYEQYF.

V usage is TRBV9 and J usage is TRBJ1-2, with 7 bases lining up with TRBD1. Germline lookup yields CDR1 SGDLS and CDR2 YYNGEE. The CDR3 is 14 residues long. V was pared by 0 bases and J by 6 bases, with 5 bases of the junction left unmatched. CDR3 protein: CASSVAQGGHGYTF. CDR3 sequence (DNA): TGTGCCAGCAGCGTAGCTCAGGGGGGACATGGCTACACCTTC.

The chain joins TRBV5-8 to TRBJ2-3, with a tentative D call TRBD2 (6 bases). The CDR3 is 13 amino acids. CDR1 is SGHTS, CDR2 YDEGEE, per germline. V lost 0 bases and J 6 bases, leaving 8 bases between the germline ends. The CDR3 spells CASSLELADTQYF. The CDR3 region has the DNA TGTGCCAGCAGCTTGGAGCTAGCGGATACGCAGTATTTT. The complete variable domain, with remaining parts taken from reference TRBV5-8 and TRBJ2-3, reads EAGVTQSPTHLIKTRGQQATLRCSPISGHTSVYWYQQALGLGLQFLLWYDEGEERNRGNFPPRFSGRQFPNYSSELNVNALELEDSALYLCASSLELADTQYFGPGTRLTVL.